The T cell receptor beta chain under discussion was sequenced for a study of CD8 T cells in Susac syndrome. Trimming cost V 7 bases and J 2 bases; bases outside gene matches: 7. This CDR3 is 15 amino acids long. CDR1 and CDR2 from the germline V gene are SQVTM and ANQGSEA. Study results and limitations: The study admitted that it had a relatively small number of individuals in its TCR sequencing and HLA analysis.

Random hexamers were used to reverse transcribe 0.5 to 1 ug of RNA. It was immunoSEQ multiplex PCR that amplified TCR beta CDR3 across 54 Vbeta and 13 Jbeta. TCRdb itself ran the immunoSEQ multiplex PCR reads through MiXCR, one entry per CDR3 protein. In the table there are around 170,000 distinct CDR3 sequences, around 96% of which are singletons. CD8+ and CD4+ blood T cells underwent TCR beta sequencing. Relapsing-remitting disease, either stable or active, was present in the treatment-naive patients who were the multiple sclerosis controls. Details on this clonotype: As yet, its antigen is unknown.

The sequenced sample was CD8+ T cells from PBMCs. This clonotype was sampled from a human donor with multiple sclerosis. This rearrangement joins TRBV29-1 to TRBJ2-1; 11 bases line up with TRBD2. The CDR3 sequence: CSATSGVGPYNEQFF. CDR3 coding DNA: TGCAGCGCGACTAGCGGGGTAGGCCCCTACAATGAGCAGTTCTTC.